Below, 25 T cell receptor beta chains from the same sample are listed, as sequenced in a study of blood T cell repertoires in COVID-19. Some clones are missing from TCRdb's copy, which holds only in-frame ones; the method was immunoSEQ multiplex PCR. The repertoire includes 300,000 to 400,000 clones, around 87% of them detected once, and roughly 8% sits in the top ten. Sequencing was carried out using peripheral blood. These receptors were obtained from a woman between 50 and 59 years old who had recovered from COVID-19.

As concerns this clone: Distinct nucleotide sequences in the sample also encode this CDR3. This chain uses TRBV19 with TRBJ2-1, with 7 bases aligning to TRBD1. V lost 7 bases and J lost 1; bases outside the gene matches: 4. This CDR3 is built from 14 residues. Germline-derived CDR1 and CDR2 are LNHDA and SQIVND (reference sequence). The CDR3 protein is CASTRDSSYNEQFF. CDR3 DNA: TGTGCCAGTACCCGGGACAGTTCCTACAATGAGCAGTTCTTC.

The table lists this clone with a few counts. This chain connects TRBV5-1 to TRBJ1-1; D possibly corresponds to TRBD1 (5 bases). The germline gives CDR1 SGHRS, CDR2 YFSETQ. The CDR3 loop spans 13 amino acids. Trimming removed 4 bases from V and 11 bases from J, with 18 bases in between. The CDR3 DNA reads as TGCGCCAGCAGCCCGGGAATGGACGGGGGGGCTTTCTTT. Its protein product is CASSPGMDGGAFF.

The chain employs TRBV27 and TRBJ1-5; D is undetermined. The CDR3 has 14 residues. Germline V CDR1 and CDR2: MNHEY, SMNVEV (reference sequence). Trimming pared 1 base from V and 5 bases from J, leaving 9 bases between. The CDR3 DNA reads TGTGCCAGCAGTTTATTTTCGGGAGATCAGCCCCAGCATTTT. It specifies CASSLFSGDQPQHF.

CDR3 nucleotides: TGTGCCAGCAGGACCTCCGGGTCCTACGAGCAGTACTTC. Amino acids: CASRTSGSYEQYF. The J gene is TRBJ2-7, the V gene TRBV2; D is undetermined. The CDR3 sequence is 13 residues long. Deletions cut 6 bases from V and 1 base from J, with 10 bases between. The germline V gene encodes CDR1 SNHLY and CDR2 FYNNEI. The full variable domain, its missing parts supplied by reference TRBV2 and TRBJ2-7, is EPEVTQTPSHQVTQMGQEVILRCVPISNHLYFYWYRQILGQKVEFLVSFYNNEISEKSEIFDDQFSVERPDGSNFTLKIRSTKLEDSAMYFCASRTSGSYEQYFGPGTRLTVT.

CDR3 coding DNA: TGTGCCAGCAGCGATCAGGGGAAACGGCAGTTCTTC. It codes for CASSDQGKRQFF. This chain uses TRBV5-4 with TRBJ2-1; the D gene is possibly TRBD1 (6 bases). The CDR3 is 12 residues long. In germline, CDR1 is SGHNT, CDR2 YYREEE (reference sequence). V lost 4 bases to trimming and J lost 12 bases, with 14 bases between them.

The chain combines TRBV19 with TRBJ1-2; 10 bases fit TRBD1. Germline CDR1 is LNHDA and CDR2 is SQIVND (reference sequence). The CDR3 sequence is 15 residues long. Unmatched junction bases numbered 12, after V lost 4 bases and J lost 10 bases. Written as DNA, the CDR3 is TGTGCCAGTAGTACCCAAAACCGGGACAGGGGTGACTACACCTTC. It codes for CASSTQNRDRGDYTF. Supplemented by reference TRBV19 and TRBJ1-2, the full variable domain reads DGGITQSPKYLFRKEGQNVTLSCEQNLNHDAMYWYRQDPGQGLRLIYYSQIVNDFQKGDIAEGYSVSREKKESFPLTVTSAQKNPTAFYLCASSTQNRDRGDYTFGSGTRLTVV.

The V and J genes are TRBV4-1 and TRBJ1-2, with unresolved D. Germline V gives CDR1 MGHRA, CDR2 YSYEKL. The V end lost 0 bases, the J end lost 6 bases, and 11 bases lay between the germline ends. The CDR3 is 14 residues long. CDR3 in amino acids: CASSQDREWDGYTF. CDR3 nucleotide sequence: TGCGCCAGCAGCCAAGATAGGGAGTGGGATGGCTACACCTTC.

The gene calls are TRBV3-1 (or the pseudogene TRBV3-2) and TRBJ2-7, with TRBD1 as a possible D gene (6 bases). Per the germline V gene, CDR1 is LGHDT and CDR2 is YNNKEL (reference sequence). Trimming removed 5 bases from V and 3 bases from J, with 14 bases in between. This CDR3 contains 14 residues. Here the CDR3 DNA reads TGTGCCAGCAGCTTAACCTCGACAGGCTACGAGCAGTACTTC. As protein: CASSLTSTGYEQYF.

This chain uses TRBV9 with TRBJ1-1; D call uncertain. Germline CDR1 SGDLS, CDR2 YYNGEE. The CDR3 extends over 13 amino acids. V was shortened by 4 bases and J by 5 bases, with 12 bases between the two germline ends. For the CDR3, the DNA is TGTGCCAGCAGCACTCAGGTGTGGACTGAAGCTTTCTTT. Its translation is CASSTQVWTEAFF.

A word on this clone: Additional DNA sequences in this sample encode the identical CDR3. The CDR3 sequence: CAWSVSLNTEAFF. Here the CDR3 DNA reads TGTGCCTGGAGTGTAAGCTTGAACACTGAAGCTTTCTTT. J is TRBJ1-1 and V is TRBV30; no reliable D call. Per germline, CDR1 GTSNPN and CDR2 SVGIG (reference sequence). This CDR3 is 13 amino acids long. Trimming stripped 0 bases from V and 0 bases from J, with 5 bases between.

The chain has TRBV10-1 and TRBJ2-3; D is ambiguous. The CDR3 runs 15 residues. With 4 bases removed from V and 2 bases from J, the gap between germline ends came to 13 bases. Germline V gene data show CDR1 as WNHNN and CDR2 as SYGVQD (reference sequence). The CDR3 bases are TGCGCCAGCAGTGCCCCCCTCGTTAACACAGATACGCAGTATTTT. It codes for CASSAPLVNTDTQYF.

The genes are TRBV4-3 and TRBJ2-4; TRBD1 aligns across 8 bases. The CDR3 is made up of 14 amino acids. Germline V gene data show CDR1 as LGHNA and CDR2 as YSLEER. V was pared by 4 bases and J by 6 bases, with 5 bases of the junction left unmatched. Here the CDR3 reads CASSRSGTGNIQYF. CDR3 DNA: TGCGCCAGCAGCCGGTCCGGGACAGGAAACATTCAGTACTTC.

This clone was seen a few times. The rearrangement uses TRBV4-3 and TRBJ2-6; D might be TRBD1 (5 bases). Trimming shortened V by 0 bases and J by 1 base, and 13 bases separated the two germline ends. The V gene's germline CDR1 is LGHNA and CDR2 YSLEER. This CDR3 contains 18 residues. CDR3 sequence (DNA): TGCGCCAGCAGCCAAGATCGCGCGACAGCGTCTGGGGCCAACGTCCTGACTTTC. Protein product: CASSQDRATASGANVLTF.

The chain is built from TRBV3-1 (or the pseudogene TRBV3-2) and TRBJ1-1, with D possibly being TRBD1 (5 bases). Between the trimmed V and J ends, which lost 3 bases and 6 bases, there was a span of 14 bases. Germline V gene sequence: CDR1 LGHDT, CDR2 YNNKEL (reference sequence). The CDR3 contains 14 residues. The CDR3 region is CASSQGPRSAEAFF. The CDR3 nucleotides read TGTGCCAGCAGCCAGGGGCCCCGATCCGCTGAAGCTTTCTTT.

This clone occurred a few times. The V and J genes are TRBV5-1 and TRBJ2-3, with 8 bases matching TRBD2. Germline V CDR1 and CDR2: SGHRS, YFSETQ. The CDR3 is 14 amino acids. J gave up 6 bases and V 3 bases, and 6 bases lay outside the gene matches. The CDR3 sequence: CASSSGGGRDTQYF. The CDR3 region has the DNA TGCGCCAGCAGCTCCGGGGGGGGCCGGGATACGCAGTATTTT.

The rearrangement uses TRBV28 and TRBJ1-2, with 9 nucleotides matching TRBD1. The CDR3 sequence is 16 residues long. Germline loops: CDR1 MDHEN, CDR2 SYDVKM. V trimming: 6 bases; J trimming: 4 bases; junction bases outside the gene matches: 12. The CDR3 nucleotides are TGTGCCAGCAGGGAGACGACAGGGGGATCTTTCTATGGCTACACCTTC. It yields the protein CASRETTGGSFYGYTF.

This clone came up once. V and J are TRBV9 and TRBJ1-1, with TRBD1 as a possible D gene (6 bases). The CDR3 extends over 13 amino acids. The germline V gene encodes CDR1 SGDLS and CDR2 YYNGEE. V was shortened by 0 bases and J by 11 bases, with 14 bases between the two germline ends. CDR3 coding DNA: TGTGCCAGCAGCGTAGACCGGGCGGACAGTGCTTTCTTT. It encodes CASSVDRADSAFF.

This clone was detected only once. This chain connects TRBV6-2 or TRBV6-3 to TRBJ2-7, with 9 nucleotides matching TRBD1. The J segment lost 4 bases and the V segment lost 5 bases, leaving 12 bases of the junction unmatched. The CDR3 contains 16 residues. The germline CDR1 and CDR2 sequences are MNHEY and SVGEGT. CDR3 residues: CASSEYRGPRRYEQYF. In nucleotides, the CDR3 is TGTGCCAGCAGTGAGTACAGGGGGCCCCGTAGGTACGAGCAGTACTTC.

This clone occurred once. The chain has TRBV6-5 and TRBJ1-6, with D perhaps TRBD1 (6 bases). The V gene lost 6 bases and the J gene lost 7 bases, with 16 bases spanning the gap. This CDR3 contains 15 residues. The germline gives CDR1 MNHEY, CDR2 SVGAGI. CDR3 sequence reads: CASSRPGHRNSPLHF. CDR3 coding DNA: TGTGCCAGCAGCCGACCGGGACACAGGAATTCACCCCTCCACTTT.

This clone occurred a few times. CDR3 protein: CASSDSMNYGYTF. The CDR3 nucleotides read TGTGCCAGCAGCGACTCCATGAACTATGGCTACACCTTC. This chain links TRBV7-3 with TRBJ1-2; D ambiguous. V lost 5 bases, J lost 2 bases, and 9 bases lay in between. The CDR3 length is 13 residues. CDR1 and CDR2 from the germline V gene are SGHTA and FQGTGA.

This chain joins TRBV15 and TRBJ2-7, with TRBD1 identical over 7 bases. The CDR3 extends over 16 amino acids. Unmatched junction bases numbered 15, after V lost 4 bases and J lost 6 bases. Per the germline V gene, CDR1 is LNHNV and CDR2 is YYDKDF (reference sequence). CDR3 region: CATSISDRTTLGEQYF. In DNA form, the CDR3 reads TGTGCCACCAGCATATCGGACAGGACAACTTTGGGCGAGCAGTACTTC.

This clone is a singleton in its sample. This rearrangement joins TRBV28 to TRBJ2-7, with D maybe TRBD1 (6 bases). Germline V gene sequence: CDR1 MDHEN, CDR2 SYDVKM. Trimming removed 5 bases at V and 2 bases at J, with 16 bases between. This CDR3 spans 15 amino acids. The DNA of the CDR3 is TGTGCCAGCAGTCTATACAGGGTCGGCGCCTACGAGCAGTACTTC. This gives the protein CASSLYRVGAYEQYF.

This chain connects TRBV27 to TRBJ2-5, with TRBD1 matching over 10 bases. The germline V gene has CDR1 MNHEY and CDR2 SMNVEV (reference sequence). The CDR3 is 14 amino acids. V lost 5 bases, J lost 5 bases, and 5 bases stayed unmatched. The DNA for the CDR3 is TGTGCCAGCAGTACGACAGGGGGCTCGGAGACCCAGTACTTC. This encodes CASSTTGGSETQYF.

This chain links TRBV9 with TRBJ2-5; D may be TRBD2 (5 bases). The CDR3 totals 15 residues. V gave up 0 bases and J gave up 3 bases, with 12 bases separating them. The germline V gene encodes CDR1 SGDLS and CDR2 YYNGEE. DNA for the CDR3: TGTGCCAGCAGCGTAGTTGGGCTAGCTGAAGAGACCCAGTACTTC. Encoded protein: CASSVVGLAEETQYF.

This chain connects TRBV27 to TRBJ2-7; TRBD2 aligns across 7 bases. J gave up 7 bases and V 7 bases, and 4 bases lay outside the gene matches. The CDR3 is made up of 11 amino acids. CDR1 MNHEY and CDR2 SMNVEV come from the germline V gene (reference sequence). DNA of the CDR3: TGTGCCAGCACAGCAGCGGGGGAGCAGTACTTC. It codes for CASTAAGEQYF.